A single sample gave rise to the 18 T cell receptor beta chains below, sequenced in a study of beta chain features in type 1 diabetes. Study conclusions and caveats: TCRB CDR3 length was moderately but significantly reduced in all four CD4+ subsets of Type 1 diabetes patients.

Antigens for these TCRs are unknown. Investigators reverse transcribed all isolated RNA, so they sequenced expressed TCRB transcripts. Method: immunoSEQ multiplex PCR; TCRdb's copy keeps in-frame clones and lacks some. Here the sample spans around 690,000 clones, under 15% being singletons. The specimen was naive CD4+ T cells from blood. Receptors originate from a man aged 25 to 40 with type 1 diabetes.

This chain uses TRBV18 with TRBJ1-3; D is unclear. V lost 3 bases and J 0 bases, leaving 9 bases between the germline ends. The CDR3 extends over 15 amino acids. The V gene's germline CDR1 is KGHSH and CDR2 LQKENI. The CDR3 region has the DNA TGTGCCAGCTCACCTACAATAGACTCTGGAAACACCATATATTTT. It yields the protein CASSPTIDSGNTIYF.

This clone was observed a handful of times. The chain is built from TRBV14 and TRBJ2-3; D call uncertain. Germline loops: CDR1 SGHDN, CDR2 FVKESK. The V gene lost 4 bases and the J gene lost 6 bases, with 8 bases spanning the gap. The CDR3 is made up of 12 amino acids. The CDR3 here is CASSPLSDTQYF. In DNA, the CDR3 is TGTGCCAGCAGCCCTCTTTCGGATACGCAGTATTTT.

This clone was seen only a few times. The rearrangement uses TRBV5-1 and TRBJ1-3; D gene ambiguous. The CDR3 runs 14 residues. The V gene's germline CDR1 is SGHRS and CDR2 YFSETQ. V gave up 2 bases and J gave up 4 bases, with 10 bases separating them. CDR3 sequence (DNA): TGCGCCAGCAGCTTAATGACGGAAGGAAACACCATATATTTT. It yields the protein CASSLMTEGNTIYF. Together with reference TRBV5-1 and TRBJ1-3, the CDR3 gives the full variable domain: KAGVTQTPRYLIKTRGQQVTLSCSPISGHRSVSWYQQTPGQGLQFLFEYFSETQRNKGNFPGRFSGRQFSNSRSEMNVSTLELGDSALYLCASSLMTEGNTIYFGEGSWLTVV.

V and J are TRBV5-1 and TRBJ1-4, with D uncertain. The germline V gene encodes CDR1 SGHRS and CDR2 YFSETQ. The CDR3 length is 15 residues. V was clipped by 1 base and J by 0 bases, with 7 bases between them. This chain's CDR3 is CASSLPDTTNEKLFF. The CDR3 nucleotides read TGCGCCAGCAGCTTGCCCGATACAACTAATGAAAAACTGTTTTTT.

The V call is TRBV7-9, the J call TRBJ2-2; 7 bases map to TRBD1. V was pared by 5 bases and J by 4 bases, with 13 bases of the junction left unmatched. Per germline, CDR1 SEHNR and CDR2 FQNEAQ (reference sequence). CDR3 length equals 17 residues. The CDR3 reads CASSGRPGTAFTGELFF. The CDR3 nucleotides are TGTGCCAGCAGCGGCCGTCCCGGGACAGCGTTCACCGGGGAGCTGTTTTTT.

The chain is built from TRBV7-9 and TRBJ1-2; TRBD1 matches at 8 bases. CDR1 and CDR2 from the germline V gene are SEHNR and FQNEAQ (reference sequence). V shed 5 bases and J 10 bases; nucleotides not matched to a gene: 12. The CDR3 contains 14 residues. CDR3 nucleotides: TGTGCCAGCAGCCTAAACCTACAGGGGGAGGACTACACCTTC. This gives the protein CASSLNLQGEDYTF. The full variable domain, with the rest looked up from reference TRBV7-9 and TRBJ1-2, is DTGVSQNPRHKITKRGQNVTFRCDPISEHNRLYWYRQTLGQGPEFLTYFQNEAQLEKSRLLSDRFSAERPKGSFSTLEIQRTEQGDSAMYLCASSLNLQGEDYTFGSGTRLTVV.

The gene calls are TRBV10-3 and TRBJ1-2, with 8 bases matching TRBD1. V was pared by 8 bases and J by 9 bases, with 8 bases of the junction left unmatched. This CDR3 is built from 12 residues. Germline values: CDR1 ENHRY, CDR2 SYGVKD. This CDR3 is CAISPDRASYTF. The CDR3 nucleotides read TGTGCCATCTCCCCGGACAGGGCGAGCTACACCTTC.

The chain is built from TRBV18 and TRBJ2-3, with 7 positions matching TRBD2. J was trimmed by 3 bases and V by 4 bases; bases with no gene match: 7. The CDR3 is made up of 15 amino acids. From germline, CDR1 is KGHSH and CDR2 LQKENI. CDR3 residues: CASSRDLGRTDTQYF. In DNA form, the CDR3 reads TGTGCCAGCTCACGGGACCTCGGGAGGACAGATACGCAGTATTTT.

The chain is built from TRBV29-1 and TRBJ2-5; D is possibly TRBD1 or TRBD2 (5 bases each). CDR1 SQVTM and CDR2 ANQGSEA come from the germline V gene. The length of the CDR3 is 12 residues. Trimming took 7 bases from V and 2 from J, leaving 11 bases between them. The CDR3 DNA reads as TGCAGCGCAGGGACCCCTCAAGAGACCCAGTACTTC. This translates into CSAGTPQETQYF.

The gene calls are TRBV4-2 and TRBJ2-3; D uncertain. V was trimmed by 0 bases and J by 6 bases, leaving 13 bases between them. The CDR3 spans 15 residues. Germline CDR1 LGHNA, CDR2 YNFKEQ. The CDR3 coding sequence is TGTGCCAGCAGCCAAGAGACGGCTGGAGCGGATACGCAGTATTTT. It codes for CASSQETAGADTQYF.

A note on this clone: Within the sample, other DNA sequences also encode this same CDR3. This CDR3 reads CASSSRREETQYF. CDR3 bases: TGTGCCAGCAGCAGTAGGAGGGAAGAGACCCAGTACTTC. The rearrangement joins TRBV7-2 to TRBJ2-5, with a weak D call TRBD2 (6 bases). Trimming pared 5 bases from V and 3 bases from J, leaving 10 bases between. The CDR3 extends over 13 amino acids. Germline V gene sequence: CDR1 SGHTA, CDR2 FQGNSA.

V and J are TRBV2 and TRBJ1-2; D is undetermined. This CDR3 region has 12 residues. CDR1 SNHLY and CDR2 FYNNEI come from the germline V gene. The V gene lost 2 bases and the J gene lost 3 bases, with 4 bases spanning the gap. The CDR3 sequence is CASSEFDYGYTF. In DNA, the CDR3 is TGTGCCAGCAGTGAATTCGACTATGGCTACACCTTC.

The chain carries TRBV7-2 and TRBJ2-7, with D perhaps TRBD2 (5 bases). In germline, CDR1 is SGHTA, CDR2 FQGNSA. The V end was cut by 4 bases, the J end by 2 bases, with 9 bases between. There are 13 residues in the CDR3. The DNA of the CDR3 is TGTGCCAGCAGCTCCGGACTCACCTACGAGCAGTACTTC. As protein: CASSSGLTYEQYF.

This clone turned up a few times. This chain links TRBV7-2 with TRBJ2-7; a weak D match, TRBD1 (6 bases). CDR1 SGHTA and CDR2 FQGNSA come from the germline V gene. The V end was cut by 4 bases, the J end by 6 bases, with 10 bases between. CDR3 length equals 12 residues. The CDR3 sequence is CASSSQGLEQYF. The CDR3, as DNA: TGTGCCAGCAGCTCACAGGGCCTCGAGCAGTACTTC.

This chain links TRBV4-3 with TRBJ1-4; D might be TRBD1 (5 bases). The CDR3 has 15 amino acids. Trimming shortened V by 1 base and J by 0 bases, and 6 bases separated the two germline ends. Germline V lookup: CDR1 LGHNA, CDR2 YSLEER. The CDR3, as DNA: TGCGCCAGCAGCCAAGTGACAGCAACTAATGAAAAACTGTTTTTT. It translates to CASSQVTATNEKLFF.

The V and J genes are TRBV18 and TRBJ2-3; D is possibly TRBD2 (6 bases). Germline values: CDR1 KGHSH, CDR2 LQKENI. V lost 3 bases and J 1 base, leaving 11 bases between the germline ends. This CDR3 region has 15 residues. The CDR3: CASSPPPGGTDTQYF. The CDR3 DNA reads as TGTGCCAGCTCACCCCCCCCGGGGGGCACAGATACGCAGTATTTT.

This clone was observed a few times. The junction differs from germline at one of its ends, possibly a read error. This rearrangement joins TRBV7-2 to TRBJ1-5, with unresolved D. Per the germline V gene, CDR1 is SGHTA and CDR2 is FQGNSA. The CDR3 is made up of 12 amino acids. The CDR3 loop is CASSPSYQPQHF. CDR3 DNA: TGTGCCAGCAGCCCTAGCTATCAGCCCCAGCATTTT.

There are a few counts of this clone. V usage is TRBV7-6 and J usage is TRBJ2-3; D ambiguous. The CDR3 has 15 residues. Germline V lookup: CDR1 SGHVS, CDR2 FNYEAQ. V gave up 4 bases and J gave up 0 bases, with 11 bases separating them. CDR3 DNA: TGTGCCAGCAGCTCGGCTTCTTCTAGCACAGATACGCAGTATTTT. Translation gives CASSSASSSTDTQYF.